What follows are 22 T cell receptor beta chains derived from one specimen sequenced in a study of blood T cell repertoires in COVID-19. Clones were read by immunoSEQ multiplex PCR, and TCRdb kept only the in-frame ones, dropping some. The repertoire holds under 200,000 clones, with more than 80% as singletons. Sequenced input: peripheral blood. The receptor source for this set is a middle-aged man with acute or convalescent COVID-19.

This chain uses TRBV2 with TRBJ1-1, with 10 nucleotides matching TRBD1. The CDR3 totals 14 residues. V was clipped by 6 bases and J by 10 bases; unmatched bases: 11. The germline V gene encodes CDR1 SNHLY and CDR2 FYNNEI. The CDR3 reads CASRESDRGHGAFF. The DNA of the CDR3 is TGTGCCAGCAGAGAGAGTGACAGGGGGCACGGAGCTTTCTTT.

The genes are TRBV7-9 and TRBJ2-1, with a possible D match to TRBD1 (6 bases). The germline V and J ends were trimmed by 5 bases and 10 bases, with 12 bases remaining between them. Germline V gene sequence: CDR1 SEHNR, CDR2 FQNEAQ (reference sequence). The CDR3 spans 12 residues. DNA of the CDR3: TGTGCCAGCAGCCCCTGGGGGCAAGAGCAGTTCTTC. As protein: CASSPWGQEQFF. Supplemented by reference TRBV7-9 and TRBJ2-1, the full variable domain reads DTGVSQNPRHKITKRGQNVTFRCDPISEHNRLYWYRQTLGQGPEFLTYFQNEAQLEKSRLLSDRFSAERPKGSFSTLEIQRTEQGDSAMYLCASSPWGQEQFFGPGTRLTVL.

The chain has TRBV11-1 and TRBJ2-3; TRBD2 might be the D (5 bases). Trimming removed 5 bases at V and 3 bases at J, with 15 bases between. The CDR3 sequence is 15 residues long. Germline V lookup: CDR1 SGHAT, CDR2 FQDESV (reference sequence). CDR3 DNA sequence: TGTGCCAGCAGCAAAGGACTCTCGGGAACAGATACGCAGTATTTT. Protein: CASSKGLSGTDTQYF.

This chain uses TRBV27 with TRBJ2-7; the match to TRBD2 covers 14 bases. The V segment lost 2 bases and the J segment 4 bases; nucleotides outside the gene matches: 7. The CDR3 consists of 17 residues. From germline, CDR1 is MNHEY and CDR2 SMNVEV (reference sequence). The CDR3 sequence is CASSLRGLAGDGYEQYF. The CDR3 DNA sequence: TGTGCCAGCAGTTTACGGGGACTAGCGGGAGATGGGTACGAGCAGTACTTC.

This chain links TRBV15 with TRBJ2-7; a possible D gene is TRBD2 (6 bases). CDR3 length equals 15 residues. Germline V CDR1 and CDR2: LNHNV, YYDKDF (reference sequence). Trimming removed 0 bases at V and 3 bases at J, with 12 bases between. The CDR3 DNA sequence: TGTGCCACCAGCAGAGATCCGGGGGTCCGCTACGAGCAGTACTTC. This translates into CATSRDPGVRYEQYF. Supplemented by reference TRBV15 and TRBJ2-7, the full variable domain reads DAMVIQNPRYQVTQFGKPVTLSCSQTLNHNVMYWYQQKSSQAPKLLFHYYDKDFNNEADTPDNFQSRRPNTSFCFLDIRSPGLGDTAMYLCATSRDPGVRYEQYFGPGTRLTVT.

This chain connects TRBV9 to TRBJ1-1; 7 nucleotides line up with TRBD1. Germline CDR1 and CDR2: SGDLS and YYNGEE. The CDR3 consists of 15 residues. J gave up 0 bases and V 1 base, and 3 bases lay outside the gene matches. The CDR3 nucleotides are TGTGCCAGCAGCGTAATTACAGGGGTGAACACTGAAGCTTTCTTT. This translates into CASSVITGVNTEAFF.

This chain uses TRBV4-3 with TRBJ1-5, with D hard to call. Germline values: CDR1 LGHNA, CDR2 YSLEER. The CDR3 has 14 amino acids. The V end lost 3 bases, the J end lost 0 bases, and 6 bases lay between the germline ends. CDR3 loop: CASSHAVSNQPQHF. In DNA, the CDR3 is TGCGCCAGCAGCCATGCGGTTAGCAATCAGCCCCAGCATTTT.

The genes are TRBV11-2 and TRBJ2-7; D is possibly TRBD1 (5 bases). V dropped 2 bases and J dropped 7 bases, with 9 bases sitting between them. This CDR3 is built from 12 residues. Germline values: CDR1 SGHAT, CDR2 FQNNGV. The CDR3 loop reads CASSLKGWEQYV. In nucleotides, the CDR3 is TGTGCCAGCAGCTTAAAGGGGTGGGAGCAGTACGTC.

As regards this clone: Different DNA sequences within this sample yield the same CDR3. The chain carries TRBV19 and TRBJ1-4; D not certain. The length of the CDR3 is 14 residues. Germline V CDR1 and CDR2: LNHDA, SQIVND (reference sequence). With 3 bases removed from V and 0 bases from J, the gap between germline ends came to 5 bases. CDR3 amino acids: CASSIAATNEKLFF. The CDR3 DNA reads as TGTGCCAGTAGTATCGCAGCAACTAATGAAAAACTGTTTTTT.

This rearrangement joins TRBV19 to TRBJ2-1; D might be TRBD1 (6 bases). This CDR3 contains 15 residues. Germline V gene data show CDR1 as LNHDA and CDR2 as SQIVND (reference sequence). V lost 7 bases, J lost 4 bases, and 17 bases lay in between. CDR3 sequence: CASTPNRVVYNEQFF. The CDR3 DNA follows: TGTGCCAGTACACCCAACAGGGTGGTATACAATGAGCAGTTCTTC.

The CDR3 DNA reads as TGTGCCAGCAGTGAATCGGTTAATAGCGGGTACCAAGAGACCCAGTACTTC. Amino acid sequence: CASSESVNSGYQETQYF. The V gene is TRBV2, the J gene TRBJ2-5; 7 nucleotides agree with TRBD2. Germline trimming cut 2 bases from V and 0 bases from J; bases unmatched to any gene: 9. CDR3 size: 17 residues. Germline loops: CDR1 SNHLY, CDR2 FYNNEI.

The chain recombines TRBV11-1 with TRBJ1-1, with TRBD1 matching over 8 bases. CDR3 length: 15 residues. Trimming at V came to 5 bases and at J to 3 bases, leaving 8 bases not matched to a gene. Germline-derived CDR1 and CDR2 are SGHAT and FQDESV (reference sequence). CDR3 protein: CASSIGQGWDTEAFF. The CDR3 DNA sequence: TGTGCCAGCAGCATAGGACAGGGCTGGGACACTGAAGCTTTCTTT.

This rearrangement joins TRBV13 to TRBJ2-1; TRBD1 agrees at 7 bases. This CDR3 contains 13 residues. CDR1 is PRHDT, CDR2 FYEKMQ, per germline (reference sequence). V shed 3 bases and J 8 bases; nucleotides not matched to a gene: 4. The CDR3 DNA is TGTGCCAGCAGCTTCCGACAGGGCCATGAGCAGTTCTTC. It is translated as CASSFRQGHEQFF.

The V and J genes are TRBV15 and TRBJ1-4; D is uncertain. This CDR3 is 15 amino acids long. CDR1 is LNHNV and CDR2 is YYDKDF in the germline V gene (reference sequence). V gave up 3 bases and J gave up 5 bases, with 13 bases separating them. The CDR3 DNA sequence: TGTGCCACCAGCAGTACTAGGACTGGGAATGAAAAACTGTTTTTT. It codes for CATSSTRTGNEKLFF.

The chain couples TRBV6-2 or TRBV6-3 to TRBJ2-3; TRBD2 might be the D (6 bases). Germline V gene data show CDR1 as MNHEY and CDR2 as SVGEGT. The CDR3 loop spans 18 amino acids. V dropped 5 bases and J dropped 2 bases, with 23 bases sitting between them. CDR3 in amino acids: CASSILETSPTTTDTQYF. The CDR3 region has the DNA TGTGCCAGCAGTATCCTCGAGACTAGTCCAACCACCACAGATACGCAGTATTTT.

V and J are TRBV28 and TRBJ2-1; 8 bases fit TRBD1. CDR3 length equals 16 residues. Germline V gene lookup returns CDR1 MDHEN and CDR2 SYDVKM. The J segment lost 0 bases and the V segment lost 7 bases, leaving 8 bases of the junction unmatched. The CDR3: CASTRTGTSSYNEQFF. CDR3 sequence (DNA): TGTGCCAGCACCCGGACAGGGACAAGCTCCTACAATGAGCAGTTCTTC.

V usage is TRBV9 and J usage is TRBJ2-2; 8 bases are shared with TRBD1. CDR1 SGDLS and CDR2 YYNGEE come from the germline V gene. V lost 4 bases, J lost 3 bases, and 8 bases stayed unmatched. The CDR3 runs 16 residues. The CDR3 bases are TGTGCCAGCAGCTACACCGGGACAGGCTACACCGGGGAGCTGTTTTTT. Translating gives CASSYTGTGYTGELFF.

The chain employs TRBV7-3 and TRBJ2-1, with 7 bases aligning to TRBD2. This CDR3 is 16 amino acids long. With V trimmed by 2 bases and J by 2 bases, 6 bases remained unmatched. Looked up from germline, CDR1 is SGHTA and CDR2 is FQGTGA. The CDR3 DNA reads TGTGCCAGCAGCTTAGAGAGCGGGAACCCCTACAATGAGCAGTTCTTC. Protein product: CASSLESGNPYNEQFF.

The genes are TRBV5-6 and TRBJ2-6; TRBD2 agrees at 12 bases. The J segment lost 3 bases and the V segment lost 0 bases, leaving 4 bases of the junction unmatched. Germline-derived CDR1 and CDR2 are SGHDT and YYEEEE. The CDR3 is made up of 18 amino acids. CDR3 sequence (DNA): TGTGCCAGCAGCTTGGTTGGACTAGCGGGAATTGGGGCCAACGTCCTGACTTTC. Translation: CASSLVGLAGIGANVLTF.

Only one count was recorded for this clone. This sequence joins TRBV28 and TRBJ2-7; D perhaps matches TRBD2 (5 bases). The CDR3 runs 13 residues. The germline V and J ends were trimmed by 10 bases and 3 bases, with 16 bases remaining between them. Germline V lookup: CDR1 MDHEN, CDR2 SYDVKM. CDR3 loop: CATSSAGGYEQYF. The CDR3 bases are TGTGCCACATCTTCTGCAGGAGGCTACGAGCAGTACTTC. The variable domain in full, with the rest retrieved from reference TRBV28 and TRBJ2-7, is DVKVTQSSRYLVKRTGEKVFLECVQDMDHENMFWYRQDPGLGLRLIYFSYDVKMKEKGDIPEGYSVSREKKERFSLILESASTNQTSMYLCATSSAGGYEQYFGPGTRLTVT.

This chain connects TRBV5-1 to TRBJ2-1; 7 bases match TRBD2. From germline, CDR1 is SGHRS and CDR2 YFSETQ. CDR3 length: 14 residues. V was pared by 4 bases and J by 5 bases, with 6 bases of the junction left unmatched. CDR3 loop: CASSRGGPDNEQFF. For the CDR3, the DNA is TGCGCCAGCAGCCGGGGAGGGCCAGACAATGAGCAGTTCTTC.

This chain connects TRBV2 to TRBJ2-2; TRBD2 matches at 10 bases. The J segment lost 6 bases and the V segment lost 5 bases, leaving 6 bases of the junction unmatched. The CDR3 covers 15 residues. The germline V gene has CDR1 SNHLY and CDR2 FYNNEI. This CDR3 reads CASSIASGRSGELFF. Written as DNA, the CDR3 is TGTGCCAGCAGTATCGCTAGCGGGAGATCCGGGGAGCTGTTTTTT.